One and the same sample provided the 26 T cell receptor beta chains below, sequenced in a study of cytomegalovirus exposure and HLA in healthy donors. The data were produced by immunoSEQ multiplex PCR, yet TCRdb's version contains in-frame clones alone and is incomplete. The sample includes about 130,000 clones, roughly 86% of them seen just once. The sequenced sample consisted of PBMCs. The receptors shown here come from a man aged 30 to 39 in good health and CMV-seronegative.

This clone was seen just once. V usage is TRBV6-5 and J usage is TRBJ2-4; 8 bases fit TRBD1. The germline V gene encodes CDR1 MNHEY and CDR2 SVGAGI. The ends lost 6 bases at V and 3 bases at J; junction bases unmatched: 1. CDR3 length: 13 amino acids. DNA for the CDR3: TGTGCCAGCAGGGACAGGGTCAAAAACATTCAGTACTTC. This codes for CASRDRVKNIQYF.

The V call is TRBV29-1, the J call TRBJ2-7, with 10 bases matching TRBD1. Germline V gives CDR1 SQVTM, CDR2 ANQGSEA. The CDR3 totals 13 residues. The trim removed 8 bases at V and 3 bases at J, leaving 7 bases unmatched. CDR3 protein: CSTGQGVGYEQYF. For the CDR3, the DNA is TGCAGCACCGGACAGGGGGTCGGCTACGAGCAGTACTTC.

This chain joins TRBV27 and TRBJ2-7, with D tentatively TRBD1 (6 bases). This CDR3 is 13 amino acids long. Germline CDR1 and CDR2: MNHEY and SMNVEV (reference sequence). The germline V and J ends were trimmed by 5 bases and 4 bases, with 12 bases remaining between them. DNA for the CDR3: TGTGCCAGCAGTCCCGGACAGTTTTACGAGCAGTACTTC. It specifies CASSPGQFYEQYF.

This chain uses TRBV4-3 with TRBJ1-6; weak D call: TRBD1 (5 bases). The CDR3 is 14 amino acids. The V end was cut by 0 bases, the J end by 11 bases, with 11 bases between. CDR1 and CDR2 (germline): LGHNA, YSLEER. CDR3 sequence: CASSQDSRGTPLHF. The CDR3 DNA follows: TGCGCCAGCAGCCAAGATTCGCGGGGGACACCCCTCCACTTT.

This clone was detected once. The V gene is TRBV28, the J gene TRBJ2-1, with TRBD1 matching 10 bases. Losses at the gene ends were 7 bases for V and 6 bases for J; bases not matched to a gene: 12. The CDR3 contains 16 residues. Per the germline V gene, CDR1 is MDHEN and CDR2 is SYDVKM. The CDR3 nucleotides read TGTGCCAGCATCCTGGATGGGACAGGGGCTAGCAATGAGCAGTTCTTC. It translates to CASILDGTGASNEQFF.

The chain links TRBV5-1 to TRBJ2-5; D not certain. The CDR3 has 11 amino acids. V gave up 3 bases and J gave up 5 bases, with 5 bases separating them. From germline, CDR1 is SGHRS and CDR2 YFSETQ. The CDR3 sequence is CASSSRETQYF. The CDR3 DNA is TGCGCCAGCAGCTCCAGGGAGACCCAGTACTTC. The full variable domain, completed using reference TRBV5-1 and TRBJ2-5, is KAGVTQTPRYLIKTRGQQVTLSCSPISGHRSVSWYQQTPGQGLQFLFEYFSETQRNKGNFPGRFSGRQFSNSRSEMNVSTLELGDSALYLCASSSRETQYFGPGTRLLVL.

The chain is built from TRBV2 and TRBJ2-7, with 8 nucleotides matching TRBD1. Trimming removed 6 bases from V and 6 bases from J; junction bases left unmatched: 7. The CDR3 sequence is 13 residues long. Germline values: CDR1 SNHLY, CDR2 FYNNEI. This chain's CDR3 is CASRGDRSSEQYF. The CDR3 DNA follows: TGTGCCAGCAGGGGGGACAGGAGTAGCGAGCAGTACTTC.

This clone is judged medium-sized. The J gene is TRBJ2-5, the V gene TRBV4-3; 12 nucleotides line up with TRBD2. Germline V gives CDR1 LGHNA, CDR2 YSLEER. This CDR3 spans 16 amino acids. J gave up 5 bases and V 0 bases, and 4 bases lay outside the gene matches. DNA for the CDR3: TGCGCCAGCAGCCAAGATCCTAGCGGGGGGGCCGAGACCCAGTACTTC. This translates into CASSQDPSGGAETQYF.

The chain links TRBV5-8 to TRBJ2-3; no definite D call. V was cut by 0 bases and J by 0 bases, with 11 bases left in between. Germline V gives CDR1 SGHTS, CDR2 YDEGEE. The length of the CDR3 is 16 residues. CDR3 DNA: TGTGCCAGCAGCTTGGGCCAGGTTCTAAGCACAGATACGCAGTATTTT. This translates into CASSLGQVLSTDTQYF.

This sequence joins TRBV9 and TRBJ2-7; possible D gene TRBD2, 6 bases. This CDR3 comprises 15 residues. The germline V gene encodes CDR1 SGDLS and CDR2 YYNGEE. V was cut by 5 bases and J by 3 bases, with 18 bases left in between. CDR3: CASSEERRANYEQYF. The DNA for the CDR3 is TGTGCCAGCAGTGAGGAGAGGAGGGCGAACTACGAGCAGTACTTC.

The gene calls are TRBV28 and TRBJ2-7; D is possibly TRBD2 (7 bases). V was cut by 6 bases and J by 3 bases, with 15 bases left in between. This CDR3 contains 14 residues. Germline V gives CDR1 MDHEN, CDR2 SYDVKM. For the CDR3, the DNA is TGTGCCAGCAGGGGGGCGGGGGAAGTCTACGAGCAGTACTTC. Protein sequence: CASRGAGEVYEQYF.

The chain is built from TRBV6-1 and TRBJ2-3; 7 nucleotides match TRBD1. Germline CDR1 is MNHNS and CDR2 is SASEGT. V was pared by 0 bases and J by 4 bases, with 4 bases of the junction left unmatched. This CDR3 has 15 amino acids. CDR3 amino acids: CASSEAEGGADTQYF. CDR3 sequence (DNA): TGTGCCAGCAGTGAAGCAGAAGGGGGCGCAGATACGCAGTATTTT.

The CDR3, as DNA: TGTGCCAGCAGCTTAGCCGGGGGGAGCTCCTACGAGCAGTACTTC. The encoded protein is CASSLAGGSSYEQYF. V and J are TRBV7-9 and TRBJ2-7, with 7 nucleotides matching TRBD2. Germline trimming cut 0 bases from V and 0 bases from J; bases unmatched to any gene: 2. The germline V gene encodes CDR1 SEHNR and CDR2 FQNEAQ (reference sequence). This CDR3 contains 15 residues.

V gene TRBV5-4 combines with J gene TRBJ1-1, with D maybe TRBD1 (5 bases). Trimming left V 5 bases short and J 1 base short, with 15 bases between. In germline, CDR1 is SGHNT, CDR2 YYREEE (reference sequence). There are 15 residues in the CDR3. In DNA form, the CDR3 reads TGTGCCAGCAGACTTGATCGACAGACGAACACTGAAGCTTTCTTT. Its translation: CASRLDRQTNTEAFF.

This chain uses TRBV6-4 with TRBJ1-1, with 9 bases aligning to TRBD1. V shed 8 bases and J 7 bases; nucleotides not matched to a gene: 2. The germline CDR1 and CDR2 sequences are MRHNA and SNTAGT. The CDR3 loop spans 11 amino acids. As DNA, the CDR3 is TGTGCCAGCCGGGGACAGGGTGAAGCTTTCTTT. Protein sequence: CASRGQGEAFF.

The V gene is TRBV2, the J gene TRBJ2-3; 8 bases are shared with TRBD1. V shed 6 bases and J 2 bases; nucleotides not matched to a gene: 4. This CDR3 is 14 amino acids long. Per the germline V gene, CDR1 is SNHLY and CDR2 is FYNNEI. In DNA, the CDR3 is TGTGCCAGCAGCCTACAGGGGGTCACAGATACGCAGTATTTT. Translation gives CASSLQGVTDTQYF.

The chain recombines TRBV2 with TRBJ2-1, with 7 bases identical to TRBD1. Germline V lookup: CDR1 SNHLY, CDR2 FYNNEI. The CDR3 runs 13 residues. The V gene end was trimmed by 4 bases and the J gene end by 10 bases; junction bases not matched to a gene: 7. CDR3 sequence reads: CASSGDSILEQFF. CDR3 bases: TGTGCCAGCAGTGGGGACAGTATCTTGGAGCAGTTCTTC.

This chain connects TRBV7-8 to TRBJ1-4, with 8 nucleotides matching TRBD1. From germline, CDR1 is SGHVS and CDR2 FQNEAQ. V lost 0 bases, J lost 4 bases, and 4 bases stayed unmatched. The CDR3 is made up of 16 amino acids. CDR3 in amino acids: CASSLARGQDNEKLFF. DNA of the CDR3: TGTGCCAGCAGCTTAGCGAGGGGACAGGATAATGAAAAACTGTTTTTT.

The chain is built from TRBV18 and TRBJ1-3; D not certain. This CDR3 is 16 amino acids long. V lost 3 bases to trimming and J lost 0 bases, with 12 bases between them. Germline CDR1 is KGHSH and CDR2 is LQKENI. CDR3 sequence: CASSPERRSSGNTIYF. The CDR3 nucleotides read TGTGCCAGCTCACCCGAACGCCGGAGCTCTGGAAACACCATATATTTT.

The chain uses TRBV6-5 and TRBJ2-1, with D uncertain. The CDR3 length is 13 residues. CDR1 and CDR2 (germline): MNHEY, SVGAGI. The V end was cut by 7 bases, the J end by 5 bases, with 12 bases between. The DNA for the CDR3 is TGTGCCAGCACCGGCCGTGCGGACAATGAGCAGTTCTTC. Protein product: CASTGRADNEQFF.

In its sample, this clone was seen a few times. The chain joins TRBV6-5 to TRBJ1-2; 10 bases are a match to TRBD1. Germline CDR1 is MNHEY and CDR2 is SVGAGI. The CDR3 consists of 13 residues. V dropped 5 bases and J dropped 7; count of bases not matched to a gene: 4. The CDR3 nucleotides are TGTGCCAGCAGTCCGGGACAGGGGTTTGGCTACACCTTC. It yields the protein CASSPGQGFGYTF.

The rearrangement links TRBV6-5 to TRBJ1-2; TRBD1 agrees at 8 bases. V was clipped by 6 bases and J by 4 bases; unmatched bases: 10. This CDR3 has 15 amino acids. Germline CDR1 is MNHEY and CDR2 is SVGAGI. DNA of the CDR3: TGTGCCAGCAGGGACCGGGACAGGAACTTCTATGGCTACACCTTC. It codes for CASRDRDRNFYGYTF.

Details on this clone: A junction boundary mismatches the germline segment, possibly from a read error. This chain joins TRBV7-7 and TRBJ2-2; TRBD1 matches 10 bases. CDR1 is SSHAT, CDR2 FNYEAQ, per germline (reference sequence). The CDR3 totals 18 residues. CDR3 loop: CASSLEVAGQGYTGELFF. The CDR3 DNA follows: TGTGCTAGCAGCTTAGAGGTTGCGGGACAGGGGTACACCGGGGAGCTGTTTTTT.

The CDR3 DNA reads as TGTGCCACCATACAGGGTAGGGGCACAGATACGCAGTATTTT. Translation: CATIQGRGTDTQYF. The chain couples TRBV28 to TRBJ2-3, with a tentative D call TRBD1 (6 bases). The germline V gene has CDR1 MDHEN and CDR2 SYDVKM. CDR3 length: 14 amino acids. V was shortened by 10 bases and J by 1 base, with 15 bases between the two germline ends.

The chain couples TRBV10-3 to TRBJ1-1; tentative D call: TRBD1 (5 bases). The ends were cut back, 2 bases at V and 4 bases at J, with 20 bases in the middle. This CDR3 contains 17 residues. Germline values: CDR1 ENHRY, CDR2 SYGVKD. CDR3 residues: CAISEKMIPGKVTEAFF. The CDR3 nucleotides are TGTGCCATCAGTGAGAAGATGATTCCAGGGAAGGTCACTGAAGCTTTCTTT.

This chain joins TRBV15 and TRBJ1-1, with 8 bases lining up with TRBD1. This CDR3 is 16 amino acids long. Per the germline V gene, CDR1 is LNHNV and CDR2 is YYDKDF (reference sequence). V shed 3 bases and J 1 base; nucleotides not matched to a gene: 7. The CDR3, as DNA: TGTGCCACCAGCAGTGCTACCGGACAGGGGAACACTGAAGCTTTCTTT. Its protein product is CATSSATGQGNTEAFF.